This T cell receptor (beta chain) was found in a study of T-cell memory formation after mild COVID-19. The CDR3 has 13 amino acids. Germline lookup yields CDR1 LGHDT and CDR2 YNNKEL (reference sequence). Trimming took 3 bases from V and 8 from J, leaving 13 bases between them. cDNA libraries for TCR alpha and TCR beta, carrying sample barcodes and UMIs, came from 5'RACE with constant-segment primers. From the 5' RACE reads, TCRdb called clonotypes with MiXCR, one entry per CDR3 protein. The data hold more than 350,000 distinct CDR3 sequences, with about 15% observed a single time. Study-level findings and limits: Pre-infection memory contained some responding clones, which suggested that cross-reactive memory had joined. Second-wave clones that peaked on day 37 lacked confirmed SARS-CoV-2 specificity.

In regard to this clonotype: What it binds is not known.

This clonotype was sampled from a man between 18 and 35 years old who had mild COVID-19 (a few samples of this study predate the infection). Cell type and time point are not known. J is TRBJ1-2 and V is TRBV3-1; D is possibly TRBD1 (6 bases). Sequencing input: PBMCs or a T cell subset sorted from them (not recorded which). The CDR3 loop reads CASSQLQGSGYTF. The CDR3 DNA is TGTGCCAGCAGCCAGCTACAGGGCTCCGGCTACACCTTC.